This T cell receptor beta chain was captured by sequencing in a study of blood T cell repertoires in COVID-19 (dated by TCRdb to about 2020). A note on the overall study: Samples from collaborators originated in the United States, Italy and Spain and spanned both the acute and convalescent phases of COVID-19. The prospective study material was composed of cDNA or gDNA derived from T cells, B-cell-depleted T cells, or PBMCs. Samples came from the ongoing ImmuneRACE study (first 160 participants) plus 1,254 subjects from 6 global collaborators. Where HLA class I and class II types were available, the types were taken from metadata supplied by the sample provider, not from assay-based typing. The dataset comprised deeply sampled blood TCRbeta repertoires from subjects exposed to, actively infected with, or recovered from COVID-19. The repertoires were released in a freely available public database meant as a resource for research on the immune response to SARS-CoV-2. Nearly every sample came with metadata listing a de-identified subject ID, COVID-19 status, age in years and sex.

As encoded in the germline V gene (reference sequence), CDR1 is LNHDA while CDR2 is SQIVND. Ends trimmed: V by 4 bases, J by 6 bases; bases unmatched to a gene: 3. Its CDR3 holds 13 amino acids, cysteine through phenylalanine. This entry keeps only the CDR3 DNA: 39 bases, framed from base 1. The immunoSEQ Assay, a bias-controlled multiplex PCR, was used to amplify TCRbeta CDR3 regions from genomic DNA. Per the original workflow: Within the assay, amplification of reference gene primers was used to estimate how many nucleated cells each sample contained. Sequence reads were collapsed and filtered to measure the absolute abundance of every unique TCRbeta CDR3 rearrangement. For each sample, productive Simpson clonality was calculated by taking the square root of Simpson's diversity index across productive rearrangements. TCRdb's version of the immuneACCESS table is confined to in-frame rearrangements and falls short of the full clone set. An unresolved V gene accounts for under half of the shortfall where checked; the remainder is of unknown origin. The V and J calls and clone size come from that table; D and trimming were worked out from the DNA. Across this sample there are 350,000 to 450,000 clones, with around 92% seen only once. The ten largest account for about 1.7% of the sample.

What the authors observed across the whole study: The quantity of clinical and demographic metadata differed by source and by participant and was supplied without curation.

Participants in the prospective study were aged roughly 18 to 100 years, lived in 20 to 25 United States geographic areas, and enrolled through a virtual design. To assign participants to cohorts, the prospective study relied on clinical history that participants themselves reported in a screening survey and a study questionnaire. Recovered participants in ImmuneRACE Cohort 3 were defined by two consecutive negative NP/OP PCR tests, clearance by a healthcare professional, or resolution of symptoms. In the prospective study, whole blood, serum and a nasopharyngeal or oropharyngeal swab were collected from each participant by mobile phlebotomists. Prospective study participants could optionally give additional blood draws and questionnaires over an approximately two-month period. Before DNA extraction, prospective study blood samples were shipped either frozen or at room temperature. Regarding this clone: Its cognate antigen has yet to be identified. The input lacks base qualities; no much larger clone sits a single base away.

The receptor comes from a woman aged 25 to 39 who had recovered from COVID-19. The rearrangement joined TRBV19 to TRBJ1-2; 9 junctional bases match TRBD1. Specimen: PBMCs or T cells enriched from blood (not recorded which). The DNA reads TGTGCCAGTAGTAACGACAGGGGGAATGGCTACACCTTC. This encodes CASSNDRGNGYTF.